Below, one TCR beta chain is given with its context. The sample originates from a study of shared clonotypes between healthy human individuals. Here immunoSEQ multiplex PCR was the method, and the copy in TCRdb shows in-frame clones only, minus some. The data contain roughly 400,000 clones, just over 95% of them singletons. The germline V gene encodes CDR1 WNHNN and CDR2 SYGVQD (reference sequence). The V and J ends lost 5 bases and 3 bases, in that order; junction bases with no gene match: 4. The CDR3 loop spans 13 amino acids. V usage is TRBV10-1 and J usage is TRBJ2-7; 7 bases align to TRBD1. The clonotype was recovered from a man aged 30 to 45 in good health. Material for sequencing was memory CD8+ T cells sorted from blood. Subset indicated: CD45RO+ cells pooled with CCR7-negative TemRA cells. This CDR3 reads CASSRTGNYEQYF. The CDR3 DNA reads TGCGCCAGCAGTCGGACAGGCAACTACGAGCAGTACTTC.